These 20 T cell receptor beta chains share one sample of origin, sequenced in a study of blood T cell repertoires in COVID-19. The data were produced by immunoSEQ multiplex PCR, yet TCRdb's version contains in-frame clones alone and is incomplete. This table has over 65,000 clones, roughly 90% appearing once. Input material: peripheral blood. These receptors were taken from a woman aged 60 to 75 with acute or convalescent COVID-19.

V gene TRBV28 combines with J gene TRBJ1-1, with TRBD1 identical over 7 bases. J was trimmed by 11 bases and V by 2 bases; bases with no gene match: 11. Germline loops: CDR1 MDHEN, CDR2 SYDVKM. CDR3 length: 14 residues. The DNA of the CDR3 is TGTGCCAGCAGTTTACCAGGGGGACCCCGAGAGGCTTTCTTT. This encodes CASSLPGGPREAFF.

This clone was counted only a few times. The chain recombines TRBV18 with TRBJ1-4; D is unresolved. Germline V gives CDR1 KGHSH, CDR2 LQKENI. The CDR3 totals 12 residues. V was shortened by 3 bases and J by 13 bases, with 12 bases between the two germline ends. DNA of the CDR3: TGTGCCAGCTCACCTATTACGGGAGGACTGTTTTTT. It specifies CASSPITGGLFF.

The chain links TRBV3-1 (or the pseudogene TRBV3-2) to TRBJ2-5; D is possibly TRBD2 (7 bases). This CDR3 spans 13 amino acids. Germline CDR1 is LGHDT and CDR2 is YNNKEL (reference sequence). V was cut by 4 bases and J by 4 bases, with 10 bases left in between. CDR3 protein: CASSLGGRETQYF. In DNA, the CDR3 is TGTGCCAGCAGCCTGGGGGGGCGAGAGACCCAGTACTTC.

The chain links TRBV7-9 to TRBJ1-2; a possible D gene is TRBD1 (6 bases). Germline CDR1 and CDR2: SEHNR and FQNEAQ (reference sequence). Trimming took off 6 bases at V and 1 base at J, with 12 bases between the two ends. The CDR3 consists of 14 residues. CDR3 in DNA: TGTGCCAGCAGTCAGAGACAGGTTAACTATGGCTACACCTTC. As protein: CASSQRQVNYGYTF. The entire variable domain, with the rest obtained from reference TRBV7-9 and TRBJ1-2, is as follows: DTGVSQNPRHKITKRGQNVTFRCDPISEHNRLYWYRQTLGQGPEFLTYFQNEAQLEKSRLLSDRFSAERPKGSFSTLEIQRTEQGDSAMYLCASSQRQVNYGYTFGSGTRLTVV.

In DNA form, the CDR3 reads TGTGCCAGCAGCACCAGACAGGGACGGGGCTACACCTTC. Protein: CASSTRQGRGYTF. The rearrangement links TRBV7-2 to TRBJ1-2; TRBD1 matches at 7 bases. V gave up 5 bases and J gave up 8 bases; unmatched junction bases: 8. The CDR3 extends over 13 amino acids. CDR1 and CDR2 from the germline V gene are SGHTA and FQGNSA.

As regards this clone: Other DNA sequences in this specimen translate into the identical CDR3. CDR3 nucleotides: TGTGCCAGCAGTTTGGGACAGTCCCCGAACACTGAAGCTTTCTTT. Encoded protein: CASSLGQSPNTEAFF. The chain carries TRBV27 and TRBJ1-1; TRBD1 matches 7 bases. The germline CDR1 and CDR2 sequences are MNHEY and SMNVEV (reference sequence). The V and J ends lost 3 bases and 1 base, in that order; junction bases with no gene match: 5. The CDR3 totals 15 residues.

The chain couples TRBV2 to TRBJ1-3; a weak D match, TRBD1 (5 bases). The V and J ends lost 5 bases and 1 base respectively, with 9 bases between them. The CDR3 loop spans 14 amino acids. CDR1 and CDR2 from the germline V gene are SNHLY and FYNNEI. CDR3 protein: CASSIRASGNTIYF. The CDR3 DNA reads as TGTGCCAGCAGTATCAGGGCTTCTGGAAACACCATATATTTT.

V gene TRBV3-1 (or the pseudogene TRBV3-2) combines with J gene TRBJ2-3; possible D gene TRBD1, 5 bases. Between the trimmed V and J ends, which lost 3 bases and 2 bases, there was a span of 9 bases. Germline CDR1 LGHDT, CDR2 YNNKEL (reference sequence). The CDR3 covers 14 residues. CDR3 DNA sequence: TGTGCCAGCAGCCAGGGGCCCCACACAGATACGCAGTATTTT. This codes for CASSQGPHTDTQYF.

V gene TRBV6-5 combines with J gene TRBJ2-3; 8 bases are a match to TRBD1. This CDR3 has 14 residues. The germline V gene has CDR1 MNHEY and CDR2 SVGAGI. J was trimmed by 12 bases and V by 6 bases; bases with no gene match: 14. CDR3 protein: CASRQPGQGFPQYF. In nucleotides, the CDR3 is TGTGCCAGCAGACAACCCGGACAGGGATTTCCCCAGTATTTT.

This chain uses TRBV7-8 with TRBJ1-3, with 11 bases fitting TRBD1. Trimming took 0 bases from V and 0 from J; bases not matched to a gene: 7. The CDR3 has 19 residues. Germline CDR1 reads SGHVS; CDR2 reads FQNEAQ. CDR3 in amino acids: CASSLAGTGGTYSGNTIYF. The CDR3 region has the DNA TGTGCCAGCAGCTTAGCCGGGACAGGGGGGACCTACTCTGGAAACACCATATATTTT.

The V and J genes are TRBV4-3 and TRBJ2-2; D unresolved. Germline values: CDR1 LGHNA, CDR2 YSLEER. The CDR3 spans 16 residues. V was shortened by 0 bases and J by 0 bases, with 8 bases between the two germline ends. CDR3 sequence reads: CASSQDPLANTGELFF. The CDR3 bases are TGCGCCAGCAGCCAAGACCCCCTCGCGAACACCGGGGAGCTGTTTTTT.

The chain links TRBV7-2 to TRBJ2-3; 9 bases are shared with TRBD2. The CDR3 has 17 amino acids. J lost 6 bases, V lost 5 bases, and 15 bases had no gene match. From germline, CDR1 is SGHTA and CDR2 FQGNSA. The CDR3 protein is CASSPIGVAGVGDTQYF. CDR3 nucleotides: TGTGCCAGCAGCCCTATTGGGGTAGCGGGAGTGGGTGATACGCAGTATTTT.

V gene TRBV6-6 combines with J gene TRBJ1-5; D not certain. The CDR3 covers 15 residues. Looked up from germline, CDR1 is MNHNY and CDR2 is SVGAGI (reference sequence). V lost 2 bases to trimming and J lost 0 bases, with 8 bases between them. CDR3 in amino acids: CASSYRRDSNQPQHF. The DNA of the CDR3 is TGTGCCAGCAGTTACCGCCGGGATAGCAATCAGCCCCAGCATTTT.

This clone was found once. The gene calls are TRBV19 and TRBJ2-5; tentatively, D is TRBD2 (6 bases). This CDR3 spans 13 amino acids. Germline values: CDR1 LNHDA, CDR2 SQIVND (reference sequence). Between the trimmed V and J ends, which lost 4 bases and 4 bases, there was a span of 10 bases. CDR3 loop: CASSRLVGETQYF. CDR3 sequence (DNA): TGTGCCAGTAGTAGACTAGTAGGAGAGACCCAGTACTTC.

The chain uses TRBV5-6 and TRBJ2-7; tentatively, D is TRBD2 (6 bases). The CDR3 has 18 amino acids. CDR1 and CDR2 (germline): SGHDT, YYEEEE. Trimming stripped 2 bases from V and 3 bases from J, with 24 bases between. CDR3 bases: TGTGCCAGCAGCTTAGGCCCCCAGACTAGTGGGGCTATCTACGAGCAGTACGTC. This encodes CASSLGPQTSGAIYEQYV.

The rearrangement uses TRBV6-5 and TRBJ2-5; the match to TRBD2 covers 8 bases. CDR1 and CDR2 from the germline V gene are MNHEY and SVGAGI. This CDR3 contains 14 residues. J gave up 7 bases and V 8 bases, and 12 bases lay outside the gene matches. The CDR3 is CASGRLARKGTQYF. The DNA for the CDR3 is TGTGCCAGCGGCAGACTAGCGCGTAAGGGGACCCAGTACTTC.

The chain is built from TRBV4-1 and TRBJ1-2; TRBD1 aligns across 10 bases. J gave up 5 bases and V 3 bases, and 6 bases lay outside the gene matches. The CDR3 runs to 15 residues. CDR1 MGHRA and CDR2 YSYEKL come from the germline V gene. CDR3 region: CASSHRGQGVYGYTF. The CDR3 DNA reads TGCGCCAGCAGCCATCGCGGACAGGGGGTGTATGGCTACACCTTC.

The chain uses TRBV9 and TRBJ2-3; TRBD1 agrees at 9 bases. The V segment lost 3 bases and the J segment 3 bases; nucleotides outside the gene matches: 2. Germline loops: CDR1 SGDLS, CDR2 YYNGEE. The CDR3 totals 14 residues. CDR3 nucleotides: TGTGCCAGCAGCGCGGGACAGGGTACAGATACGCAGTATTTT. This sequence encodes CASSAGQGTDTQYF.

The V and J genes are TRBV28 and TRBJ1-4, with TRBD1 as a possible D gene (6 bases). This CDR3 region has 16 residues. Trimming took 6 bases from V and 3 from J, leaving 17 bases between them. Germline CDR1 MDHEN, CDR2 SYDVKM. The CDR3 sequence: CASSRPGTRANEKLFF. The CDR3, as DNA: TGTGCCAGCAGCAGACCCGGGACAAGGGCTAATGAAAAACTGTTTTTT.

This rearrangement joins TRBV28 to TRBJ1-5; 7 bases match TRBD1. CDR1 and CDR2 from the germline V gene are MDHEN and SYDVKM. Trimming removed 3 bases from V and 3 bases from J; junction bases left unmatched: 2. The CDR3 is 14 residues long. CDR3: CASSLTGFNQPQHF. In nucleotides, the CDR3 is TGTGCCAGCAGTTTGACAGGGTTCAATCAGCCCCAGCATTTT.